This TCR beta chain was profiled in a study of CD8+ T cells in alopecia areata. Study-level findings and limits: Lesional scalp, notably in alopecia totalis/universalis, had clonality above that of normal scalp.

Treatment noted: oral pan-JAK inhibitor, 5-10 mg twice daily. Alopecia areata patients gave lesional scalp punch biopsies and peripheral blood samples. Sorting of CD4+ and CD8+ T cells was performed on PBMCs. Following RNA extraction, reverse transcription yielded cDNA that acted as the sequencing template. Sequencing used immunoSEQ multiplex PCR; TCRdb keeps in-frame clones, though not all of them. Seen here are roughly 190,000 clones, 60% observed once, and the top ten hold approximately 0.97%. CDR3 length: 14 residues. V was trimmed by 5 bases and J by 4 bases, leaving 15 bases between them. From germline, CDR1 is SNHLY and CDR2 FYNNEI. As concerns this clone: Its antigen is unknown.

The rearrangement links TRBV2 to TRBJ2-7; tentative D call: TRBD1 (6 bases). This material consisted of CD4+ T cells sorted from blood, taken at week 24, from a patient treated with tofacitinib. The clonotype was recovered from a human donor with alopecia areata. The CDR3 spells CASSPQGPTYEQYF. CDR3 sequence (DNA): TGTGCCAGCAGTCCACAGGGACCAACTTACGAGCAGTACTTC. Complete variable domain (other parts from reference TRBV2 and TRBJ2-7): EPEVTQTPSHQVTQMGQEVILRCVPISNHLYFYWYRQILGQKVEFLVSFYNNEISEKSEIFDDQFSVERPDGSNFTLKIRSTKLEDSAMYFCASSPQGPTYEQYFGPGTRLTVT.